The sequence of this T cell receptor (beta chain) was determined in a study of blood T cell repertoires in COVID-19. Across the whole study: Acute and convalescent COVID-19 specimens originated in the United States, Italy and Spain.

In the original analysis: Amplification from reference gene primers served as the basis for estimated nucleated cell counts. The table came from immunoSEQ multiplex PCR; TCRdb's copy has only in-frame clones and leaves some out. V and J calls and clone size follow that table, whereas D and trimming were derived from the DNA. This sample has 300,000 or so clones, with around 90% found just once. Participant-given clinical history determined each cohort assignment. The CDR3 runs to 16 residues. CDR1 is MNHEY, CDR2 SMNVEV, per germline (reference sequence). Trimming removed 5 bases from V and 0 bases from J, with 14 bases in between.

Source material: PBMCs or T cells enriched from blood (not recorded which). The receptor was isolated from a woman in her twenties or thirties who had recovered from COVID-19. The V and J genes are TRBV27 and TRBJ1-5, with a weak D call TRBD1 (5 bases). The DNA of the CDR3 is TGTGCCAGCAGTCCCCCCGGGGACTTTAGCAATCAGCCCCAGCATTTT. Its protein product is CASSPPGDFSNQPQHF.